These 20 T cell receptor beta chains share one sample of origin, sequenced in a study of blood T cell repertoires in COVID-19. The data were produced by immunoSEQ multiplex PCR, yet TCRdb's version contains in-frame clones alone and is incomplete. The sample includes 150,000 to 200,000 clones, 75% to 95% seen only once; the top ten take approximately 0.5%. Sequenced: peripheral blood. The receptor source for this set is a man aged 50-59 years with acute or convalescent COVID-19.

This rearrangement joins TRBV6-6 to TRBJ1-6; 7 bases are a match to TRBD1. This CDR3 is 16 amino acids long. The junction had 4 bases not matched to a gene; V was cut back by 0 bases and J by 5 bases. Germline CDR1 and CDR2: MNHNY and SVGAGI (reference sequence). CDR3 residues: CASSYSPTGNNSPLHF. The CDR3 DNA reads as TGTGCCAGCAGTTACTCGCCGACAGGGAATAATTCACCCCTCCACTTT.

The rearrangement joins TRBV4-1 to TRBJ1-6, with D tentatively TRBD1 (5 bases). Trimming took 6 bases from V and 1 from J, leaving 13 bases between them. The V gene's germline CDR1 is MGHRA and CDR2 YSYEKL. The CDR3 length is 16 residues. The CDR3, as DNA: TGCGCCAGCAGTCAGACCCAGGGATCCTATAATTCACCCCTCCACTTT. This translates into CASSQTQGSYNSPLHF.

The chain employs TRBV2 and TRBJ2-3; D is possibly TRBD2 (8 bases). V was clipped by 8 bases and J by 8 bases, with 14 bases between them. Per the germline V gene, CDR1 is SNHLY and CDR2 is FYNNEI. The CDR3 covers 12 residues. The CDR3 nucleotides read TGTGCCAGCGGGACTAGACAGGGTACGCAGTATTTT. This sequence encodes CASGTRQGTQYF. Full variable domain (rest looked up from reference TRBV2 and TRBJ2-3): EPEVTQTPSHQVTQMGQEVILRCVPISNHLYFYWYRQILGQKVEFLVSFYNNEISEKSEIFDDQFSVERPDGSNFTLKIRSTKLEDSAMYFCASGTRQGTQYFGPGTRLTVL.

The V gene is TRBV28, the J gene TRBJ2-7; 11 nucleotides line up with TRBD2. V was pared by 5 bases and J by 7 bases, with 7 bases of the junction left unmatched. CDR3 size: 14 residues. Germline CDR1 MDHEN, CDR2 SYDVKM. In nucleotides, the CDR3 is TGTGCCAGCAGTACTAGCGGGGGAGTTCGGGAGCAGTACTTC. It encodes CASSTSGGVREQYF.

This chain connects TRBV7-9 to TRBJ2-3, with a possible D match to TRBD2 (6 bases). The germline CDR1 and CDR2 sequences are SEHNR and FQNEAQ (reference sequence). This CDR3 contains 14 residues. The V gene lost 3 bases and the J gene lost 6 bases, with 13 bases spanning the gap. The CDR3 coding sequence is TGTGCCAGCAGCTTGCGGGGCTTCGAGGATACGCAGTATTTT. It codes for CASSLRGFEDTQYF.

The J gene is TRBJ2-3, the V gene TRBV7-3, with D unresolved. Per the germline V gene, CDR1 is SGHTA and CDR2 is FQGTGA. The V end lost 1 base, the J end lost 0 bases, and 8 bases lay between the germline ends. CDR3 length equals 15 residues. CDR3 protein: CASSLISASTDTQYF. CDR3 sequence (DNA): TGTGCCAGCAGCTTAATAAGCGCAAGCACAGATACGCAGTATTTT.

The rearrangement links TRBV27 to TRBJ2-1, with TRBD2 matching over 8 bases. Germline loops: CDR1 MNHEY, CDR2 SMNVEV (reference sequence). The CDR3 contains 15 residues. The junction had 13 bases not matched to a gene; V was cut back by 8 bases and J by 7 bases. The CDR3 loop is CASRQPREAGNEQFF. CDR3 in DNA: TGTGCCAGCCGCCAGCCGCGGGAGGCCGGGAATGAGCAGTTCTTC.

The chain has TRBV7-9 and TRBJ1-2; D is unresolved. The CDR3 totals 13 residues. V was cut by 1 base and J by 7 bases, with 10 bases left in between. Germline values: CDR1 SEHNR, CDR2 FQNEAQ (reference sequence). For the CDR3, the DNA is TGTGCCAGCAGCTTAGTAACATCTGTTGGCTACACCTTC. As protein: CASSLVTSVGYTF.

The chain joins TRBV18 to TRBJ1-6; D perhaps matches TRBD1 (6 bases). CDR3 length: 16 residues. Trimming removed 8 bases from V and 0 bases from J, with 14 bases in between. From germline, CDR1 is KGHSH and CDR2 LQKENI. CDR3 in amino acids: CASRYRESSYNSPLHF. The CDR3, as DNA: TGTGCCAGCCGGTACAGGGAGAGCTCCTATAATTCACCCCTCCACTTT.

The V and J genes are TRBV5-4 and TRBJ2-1; the D gene is possibly TRBD2 (6 bases). V dropped 0 bases and J dropped 16 bases, with 14 bases sitting between them. Germline lookup yields CDR1 SGHNT and CDR2 YYREEE (reference sequence). The CDR3 runs to 12 residues. The CDR3 DNA reads as TGTGCCAGCAGCTTGGGAGGGCGGGACTTTTTCTTC. Translation gives CASSLGGRDFFF.

The chain joins TRBV3-1 (or the pseudogene TRBV3-2) to TRBJ2-1; 11 positions agree with TRBD2. Looked up from germline, CDR1 is LGHDT and CDR2 is YNNKEL (reference sequence). J lost 2 bases, V lost 3 bases, and 0 bases had no gene match. The CDR3 has 15 amino acids. The CDR3 region is CASSQGLAAYNEQFF. In nucleotides, the CDR3 is TGTGCCAGCAGCCAGGGACTAGCGGCCTACAATGAGCAGTTCTTC.

The chain employs TRBV28 and TRBJ1-6; perhaps TRBD1 as D (5 bases). Germline V gene sequence: CDR1 MDHEN, CDR2 SYDVKM. V was shortened by 2 bases and J by 7 bases, with 12 bases between the two germline ends. The CDR3 runs 15 residues. The CDR3: CASSLRGAGNSPLHF. Written as DNA, the CDR3 is TGTGCCAGCAGTTTACGTGGGGCGGGAAATTCACCCCTCCACTTT.

The gene calls are TRBV27 and TRBJ2-1, with 9 bases lining up with TRBD1. With V trimmed by 4 bases and J by 5 bases, 6 bases remained unmatched. Germline V gene sequence: CDR1 MNHEY, CDR2 SMNVEV (reference sequence). The CDR3 is 15 residues long. CDR3 nucleotide sequence: TGTGCCAGCAGTTCAAGGGACAGGGCGAACAATGAGCAGTTCTTC. It encodes CASSSRDRANNEQFF.

The chain uses TRBV7-2 and TRBJ2-3; 12 positions agree with TRBD2. V lost 2 bases and J lost 6; bases outside the gene matches: 9. Germline CDR1 is SGHTA and CDR2 is FQGNSA. The CDR3 covers 17 residues. This CDR3 is CASSLILAGGLGDTQYF. CDR3 DNA: TGTGCCAGCAGCTTAATCCTAGCGGGGGGGCTGGGGGATACGCAGTATTTT.

The chain links TRBV29-1 to TRBJ1-1; unclear D gene. The CDR3 runs to 13 residues. Germline V lookup: CDR1 SQVTM, CDR2 ANQGSEA. The V and J ends lost 4 bases and 0 bases respectively, with 9 bases between them. The CDR3: CSVVVLMNTEAFF. CDR3 DNA: TGCAGCGTTGTTGTACTCATGAACACTGAAGCTTTCTTT.

This rearrangement joins TRBV3-1 (or the pseudogene TRBV3-2) to TRBJ2-3; 7 nucleotides match TRBD2. The trim removed 0 bases at V and 5 bases at J, leaving 5 bases unmatched. The CDR3 runs 15 residues. Germline V gene sequence: CDR1 LGHDT, CDR2 YNNKEL (reference sequence). In DNA form, the CDR3 reads TGTGCCAGCAGCCAAGAGTCGCGGGGGATAGATACGCAGTATTTT. As protein: CASSQESRGIDTQYF.

The chain links TRBV5-1 to TRBJ2-1; D not certain. V lost 0 bases and J lost 5, with 6 bases in between. Germline CDR1 and CDR2: SGHRS and YFSETQ. This CDR3 region has 13 residues. CDR3 sequence: CASSLDTNNEQFF. The CDR3 nucleotides read TGCGCCAGCAGCTTGGACACAAACAATGAGCAGTTCTTC.

In this sample, this clone turned up once. The genes are TRBV19 and TRBJ1-1, with a weak D call TRBD1 (6 bases). Germline CDR1 LNHDA, CDR2 SQIVND (reference sequence). The CDR3 contains 14 residues. Trimming cost V 3 bases and J 0 bases, with 8 bases left between them. The CDR3 DNA reads as TGTGCCAGTAGTATGGGACAAATGAACACTGAAGCTTTCTTT. Amino acids: CASSMGQMNTEAFF.

The chain has TRBV15 and TRBJ2-1; the match to TRBD2 covers 9 bases. Germline V CDR1 and CDR2: LNHNV, YYDKDF (reference sequence). The CDR3 length is 15 residues. V gave up 0 bases and J gave up 9 bases; unmatched junction bases: 6. DNA of the CDR3: TGTGCCACCAGCAGAGAGGGGGCGGGAGGGTTTGAGCAGTTCTTC. Amino acid sequence: CATSREGAGGFEQFF.

The rearrangement links TRBV3-1 (or the pseudogene TRBV3-2) to TRBJ2-2, with 7 bases fitting TRBD2. The CDR3 is 13 residues long. The germline gives CDR1 LGHDT, CDR2 YNNKEL (reference sequence). V lost 11 bases, J lost 5 bases, and 8 bases stayed unmatched. The CDR3: CAGQAGATGELFF. CDR3 in DNA: TGTGCCGGCCAGGCGGGAGCGACCGGGGAGCTGTTTTTT.